This TCR beta chain was recovered during a study of cytomegalovirus exposure and HLA in healthy donors. Regarding the study as a whole: Looking again later, the authors saw that most CMV-associated TCR beta chains seemed HLA-restricted.

CDR3 size: 14 residues. From germline, CDR1 is SGHNT and CDR2 YYREEE (reference sequence). V gave up 2 bases and J gave up 5 bases, with 14 bases separating them. PCR employed 60 Vbeta and 13 Jbeta primers. The protocol was immunoSEQ multiplex PCR, while the TCRdb copy is restricted to in-frame clones and leaves out a portion. Here the sample spans roughly 100,000 clones, roughly two thirds being singletons. This clone was detected only a few times. Its specificity is unknown. The rearrangement uses TRBV5-4 and TRBJ2-7; possible D gene TRBD2, 5 bases. The clonotype originates from a woman aged 50 to 60 in good health and CMV-seropositive. The sample taken for sequencing was PBMCs. The CDR3 bases are TGTGCCAGCAGCTTATCCATATTCGGGGACGAGCAGTACTTC. This sequence encodes CASSLSIFGDEQYF. The whole variable domain, remainder taken from reference TRBV5-4 and TRBJ2-7, is ETGVTQSPTHLIKTRGQQVTLRCSSQSGHNTVSWYQQALGQGPQFIFQYYREEENGRGNFPPRFSGLQFPNYSSELNVNALELDDSALYLCASSLSIFGDEQYFGPGTRLTVT.